These 25 T cell receptor beta chains were sequenced from one sample in a study of T-cell memory formation after mild COVID-19. TCRdb independently ran MiXCR on the 5' RACE reads; one entry per CDR3 protein. The table shows about 170,000 distinct CDR3 sequences, with over 10% occurring only once. The sample consisted of PBMCs or a T cell subset sorted from them (not recorded which). The receptors originated from a man between 18 and 29 years old who had mild COVID-19 (a few samples of this study predate the infection). Cell type and time point are not known.

This rearrangement joins TRBV11-3 to TRBJ2-5, with 8 bases matching TRBD2. CDR1 is SGHNT and CDR2 is YENEEA in the germline V gene. The junction had 16 bases not matched to a gene; V was cut back by 8 bases and J by 5 bases. The CDR3 has 16 amino acids. The CDR3 bases are TGTGCCAGCCTTCTCCCGGGGGGGTCAGAGGAGGAGACCCAGTACTTC. It specifies CASLLPGGSEEETQYF. Using reference TRBV11-3 and TRBJ2-5 for the parts outside the CDR3, the full variable domain is EAGVVQSPRYKIIEKKQPVAFWCNPISGHNTLYWYLQNLGQGPELLIRYENEEAVDDSQLPKDRFSAERLKGVDSTLKIQPAELGDSAVYLCASLLPGGSEEETQYFGPGTRLLVL.

The chain recombines TRBV20-1 with TRBJ2-1, with 13 nucleotides matching TRBD2. The germline CDR1 and CDR2 sequences are DFQATT and SNEGSKA (reference sequence). V was pared by 6 bases and J by 8 bases, with 7 bases of the junction left unmatched. This CDR3 contains 14 residues. In DNA, the CDR3 is TGCAGTGCCCGACTAGCGGGGGGCGGGGATGAGCAGTTCTTC. Residues: CSARLAGGGDEQFF.

This chain connects TRBV6-5 to TRBJ2-5; maybe TRBD1 (6 bases). This CDR3 comprises 15 residues. V was clipped by 3 bases and J by 4 bases, with 15 bases between them. The V gene's germline CDR1 is MNHEY and CDR2 SVGAGI. CDR3 loop: CASSYRGRGPETQYF. CDR3 coding DNA: TGTGCCAGCAGTTATCGAGGCAGGGGACCAGAGACCCAGTACTTC.

The chain employs TRBV12-3 or TRBV12-4 and TRBJ1-1; D is unresolved. V lost 4 bases and J 10 bases, leaving 13 bases between the germline ends. The CDR3 runs 12 residues. The CDR3 reads CASSSLGRAAFF. DNA for the CDR3: TGTGCCAGCAGTTCACTAGGGCGAGCAGCTTTCTTT.

This clonotype was counted between two and nine times. CDR3 loop: CASSIKSGELFF. DNA for the CDR3: TGTGCCAGTAGTATAAAGTCCGGGGAGCTGTTTTTT. The gene calls are TRBV19 and TRBJ2-2; D gene uncertain. Germline CDR1 reads LNHDA; CDR2 reads SQIVND (reference sequence). V lost 2 bases and J 6 bases, leaving 4 bases between the germline ends. The CDR3 is 12 residues long.

J is TRBJ2-3 and V is TRBV11-2, with D possibly being TRBD2 (6 bases). V lost 4 bases to trimming and J lost 3 bases, with 11 bases between them. The CDR3 consists of 14 residues. Germline CDR1 and CDR2: SGHAT and FQNNGV. CDR3: CASSSRRETDTQYF. In DNA form, the CDR3 reads TGTGCCAGCAGCTCCAGACGGGAGACAGATACGCAGTATTTT. Combining the CDR3 with reference TRBV11-2 and TRBJ2-3 gives the whole variable domain EAGVAQSPRYKIIEKRQSVAFWCNPISGHATLYWYQQILGQGPKLLIQFQNNGVVDDSQLPKDRFSAERLKGVDSTLKIQPAKLEDSAVYLCASSSRRETDTQYFGPGTRLTVL.

This clonotype was counted only a few times. This chain joins TRBV18 and TRBJ2-1; 8 bases fit TRBD1. There are 16 residues in the CDR3. Germline lookup yields CDR1 KGHSH and CDR2 LQKENI. V was pared by 2 bases and J by 4 bases, with 7 bases of the junction left unmatched. In DNA form, the CDR3 reads TGTGCCAGCTCACCATTGAAGACAGGGGCTTACAATGAGCAGTTCTTC. Its protein is CASSPLKTGAYNEQFF.

The CDR3 DNA follows: TGTGCCAGCAGCTTAGTCCAGGGAAAGGCAGATACGCAGTATTTT. This gives the protein CASSLVQGKADTQYF. The V and J genes are TRBV7-9 and TRBJ2-3; perhaps TRBD1 as D (5 bases). The CDR3 spans 15 residues. The V gene's germline CDR1 is SEHNR and CDR2 FQNEAQ (reference sequence). V lost 1 base to trimming and J lost 4 bases, with 12 bases between them.

The rearrangement joins TRBV20-1 to TRBJ2-2; 7 bases align to TRBD2. V lost 0 bases and J lost 6; bases outside the gene matches: 7. Germline V lookup: CDR1 DFQATT, CDR2 SNEGSKA (reference sequence). The CDR3 is made up of 15 amino acids. CDR3 nucleotides: TGCAGTGCTAGAGAACTCGACAGCGGGGCCGGGGAGCTGTTTTTT. Its translation: CSARELDSGAGELFF.

This clonotype was seen a handful of times. The chain links TRBV20-1 to TRBJ2-3; D assignment may be TRBD1 or TRBD2 (6 bases each). Germline V lookup: CDR1 DFQATT, CDR2 SNEGSKA (reference sequence). Trimming took 3 bases from V and 4 from J, leaving 11 bases between them. This CDR3 is 13 amino acids long. In DNA form, the CDR3 reads TGCAGTGCTAGCCGGGGGCGCGCAGATACGCAGTATTTT. Encoded protein: CSASRGRADTQYF.

This rearrangement joins TRBV7-2 to TRBJ1-2, with D perhaps TRBD1 (5 bases). Germline V gene sequence: CDR1 SGHTA, CDR2 FQGNSA. The CDR3 is made up of 14 amino acids. V dropped 5 bases and J dropped 6 bases, with 16 bases sitting between them. CDR3 nucleotide sequence: TGTGCCAGCAGCCCCGCCCAGGGCGCCCATGGCTACACCTTC. This encodes CASSPAQGAHGYTF. Filled out from reference TRBV7-2 and TRBJ1-2, the complete variable domain reads GAGVSQSPSNKVTEKGKDVELRCDPISGHTALYWYRQSLGQGLEFLIYFQGNSAPDKSGLPSDRFSAERTGGSVSTLTIQRTQQEDSAVYLCASSPAQGAHGYTFGSGTRLTVV.

This clonotype occurred a few times. The J gene is TRBJ2-7, the V gene TRBV4-2, with TRBD2 identical over 9 bases. The CDR3 consists of 14 residues. The V gene's germline CDR1 is LGHNA and CDR2 YNFKEQ. The V gene end was trimmed by 5 bases and the J gene end by 0 bases; junction bases not matched to a gene: 2. The CDR3 loop is CASSSSGVSYEQYF. The CDR3, as DNA: TGTGCCAGCAGCTCTAGCGGGGTCTCCTACGAGCAGTACTTC.

This clonotype was detected many times. The chain carries TRBV7-2 and TRBJ2-3, with TRBD2 matching 9 bases. J lost 3 bases, V lost 5 bases, and 15 bases had no gene match. Germline V lookup: CDR1 SGHTA, CDR2 FQGNSA. CDR3 length: 18 amino acids. Here the CDR3 DNA reads TGTGCCAGCAGCCCCCCATTGTGGACTAGCGTTGGAACAGATACGCAGTATTTT. Amino acids: CASSPPLWTSVGTDTQYF. Combining the CDR3 with reference TRBV7-2 and TRBJ2-3 gives the whole variable domain GAGVSQSPSNKVTEKGKDVELRCDPISGHTALYWYRQSLGQGLEFLIYFQGNSAPDKSGLPSDRFSAERTGGSVSTLTIQRTQQEDSAVYLCASSPPLWTSVGTDTQYFGPGTRLTVL.

This clonotype has just a few counts. CDR3 nucleotide sequence: TGTGCCAGCAGCCTAGCGGGAGCCTACGAGCAGTACTTC. Translation: CASSLAGAYEQYF. This chain connects TRBV3-1 to TRBJ2-7, with 9 nucleotides matching TRBD2. The CDR3 sequence is 13 residues long. V shed 4 bases, J shed 2 bases, and the junction held 0 bases outside the gene matches. Germline V gene sequence: CDR1 LGHDT, CDR2 YNNKEL (reference sequence).

The chain has TRBV5-1 and TRBJ2-7, with D hard to call. This CDR3 region has 13 residues. Trimming took 5 bases from V and 5 from J, leaving 14 bases between them. Looked up from germline, CDR1 is SGHRS and CDR2 is YFSETQ. The CDR3 protein is CASSSHLRDEQYF. The CDR3 DNA reads as TGCGCCAGCAGTTCTCACCTCCGGGACGAGCAGTACTTC.

As for this clonotype: A much larger clone lies a single base off, so this may be a read error. The chain couples TRBV7-9 to TRBJ1-2; D is possibly TRBD1 (5 bases). This CDR3 has 13 amino acids. With 5 bases removed from V and 8 bases from J, the gap between germline ends came to 15 bases. Germline V CDR1 and CDR2: SEHNR, FQNEAQ (reference sequence). CDR3 sequence (DNA): TGTGCCAGCAGCACGGGGCCGCTACGAGGCTACACCTTC. Its translation is CASSTGPLRGYTF.

This clonotype was recorded at least ten times. The gene calls are TRBV7-2 and TRBJ2-7, with 14 bases that match TRBD2. The CDR3 totals 15 residues. The V and J ends lost 1 base and 4 bases, in that order; junction bases with no gene match: 0. CDR1 SGHTA and CDR2 FQGNSA come from the germline V gene. Here the CDR3 DNA reads TGTGCCAGCAGCTTAGGGACTAGCGGGGGGTACGAGCAGTACTTC. Translation: CASSLGTSGGYEQYF.

This rearrangement joins TRBV18 to TRBJ2-7; D gene ambiguous. The CDR3 is made up of 15 amino acids. Per the germline V gene, CDR1 is KGHSH and CDR2 is LQKENI. The germline V and J ends were trimmed by 6 bases and 3 bases, with 18 bases remaining between them. The CDR3 DNA follows: TGTGCCAGCTCGGCCTCCGCGCGCCGCCTCTACGAGCAGTACTTC. It yields the protein CASSASARRLYEQYF.

This clonotype was recorded a few times. The CDR3: CASSPDSARQETQYF. The DNA for the CDR3 is TGTGCCAGCAGCCCTGACAGCGCTAGGCAAGAGACCCAGTACTTC. The V call is TRBV6-1, the J call TRBJ2-5; TRBD1 might be the D (5 bases). Germline CDR1 MNHNS, CDR2 SASEGT. Trimming shortened V by 6 bases and J by 2 bases, and 16 bases separated the two germline ends. This CDR3 region has 15 residues.

The sample holds a few counts of this clonotype. The rearrangement links TRBV5-1 to TRBJ2-5, with 7 nucleotides matching TRBD1. Germline-derived CDR1 and CDR2 are SGHRS and YFSETQ. The CDR3 loop spans 15 amino acids. Trimming took 0 bases from V and 2 from J; bases not matched to a gene: 4. CDR3 in amino acids: CASSLGGDRQETQYF. The CDR3 DNA sequence: TGCGCCAGCAGCTTGGGTGGGGACAGACAAGAGACCCAGTACTTC.

This clonotype was observed a handful of times. The rearrangement links TRBV14 to TRBJ2-1; no definite D call. Between the trimmed V and J ends, which lost 4 bases and 6 bases, there was a span of 13 bases. In germline, CDR1 is SGHDN, CDR2 FVKESK. There are 14 residues in the CDR3. CDR3 sequence: CASSLSPDGNEQFF. The CDR3 DNA follows: TGTGCCAGCAGCCTATCACCAGACGGCAATGAGCAGTTCTTC.

This clonotype was observed a handful of times. This sequence joins TRBV7-2 and TRBJ1-1, with D possibly TRBD1 on 5 matching bases. The CDR3 length is 17 residues. The ends were cut back, 5 bases at V and 3 bases at J, with 22 bases in the middle. Per germline, CDR1 SGHTA and CDR2 FQGNSA. The DNA for the CDR3 is TGTGCCAGCAGCGGCAGGGCCCGAATAGTGGTTGACACTGAAGCTTTCTTT. This translates into CASSGRARIVVDTEAFF.

There are a few counts of this clonotype. J is TRBJ2-5 and V is TRBV5-1; D remains unclear. V was trimmed by 5 bases and J by 4 bases, leaving 12 bases between them. This CDR3 is 13 amino acids long. CDR1 is SGHRS, CDR2 YFSETQ, per germline. CDR3 sequence reads: CASRNAPGETQYF. In DNA form, the CDR3 reads TGCGCCAGCAGAAACGCCCCGGGAGAGACCCAGTACTTC. The whole variable domain, remainder taken from reference TRBV5-1 and TRBJ2-5, is KAGVTQTPRYLIKTRGQQVTLSCSPISGHRSVSWYQQTPGQGLQFLFEYFSETQRNKGNFPGRFSGRQFSNSRSEMNVSTLELGDSALYLCASRNAPGETQYFGPGTRLLVL.

The rearrangement links TRBV5-1 to TRBJ2-1, with 13 positions matching TRBD2. The CDR3 has 16 residues. CDR1 is SGHRS and CDR2 is YFSETQ in the germline V gene. V shed 5 bases and J 3 bases; nucleotides not matched to a gene: 5. The CDR3 DNA sequence: TGCGCCAGCAGTCTCGGACTAGCGGGGGTCTACAATGAGCAGTTCTTC. Protein: CASSLGLAGVYNEQFF.

This clonotype was seen a handful of times. The rearrangement joins TRBV5-6 to TRBJ2-1; the D is unclear. V gave up 1 base and J gave up 9 bases, with 11 bases separating them. This CDR3 has 13 residues. CDR1 and CDR2 from the germline V gene are SGHDT and YYEEEE. The CDR3 region has the DNA TGTGCCAGCAGCTTGACAGTTCGTGGTGAGCAGTTCTTC. Translating gives CASSLTVRGEQFF. Full variable domain (rest looked up from reference TRBV5-6 and TRBJ2-1): DAGVTQSPTHLIKTRGQQVTLRCSPKSGHDTVSWYQQALGQGPQFIFQYYEEEERQRGNFPDRFSGHQFPNYSSELNVNALLLGDSALYLCASSLTVRGEQFFGPGTRLTVL.